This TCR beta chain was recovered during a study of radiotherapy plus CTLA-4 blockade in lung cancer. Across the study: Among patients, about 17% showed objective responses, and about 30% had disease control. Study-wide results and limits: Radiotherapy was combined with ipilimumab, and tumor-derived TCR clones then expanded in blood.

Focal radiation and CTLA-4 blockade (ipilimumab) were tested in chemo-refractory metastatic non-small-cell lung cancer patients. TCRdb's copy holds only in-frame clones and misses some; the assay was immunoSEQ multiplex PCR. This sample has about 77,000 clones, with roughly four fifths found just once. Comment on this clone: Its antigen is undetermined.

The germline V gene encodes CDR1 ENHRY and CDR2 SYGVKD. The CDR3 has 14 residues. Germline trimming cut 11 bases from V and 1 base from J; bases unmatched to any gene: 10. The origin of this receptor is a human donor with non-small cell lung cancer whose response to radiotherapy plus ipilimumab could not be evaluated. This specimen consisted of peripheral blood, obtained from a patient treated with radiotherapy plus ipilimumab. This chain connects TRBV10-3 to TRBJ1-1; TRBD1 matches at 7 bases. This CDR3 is CASTTGAGNTEAFF. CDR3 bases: TGTGCCTCGACTACAGGGGCTGGGAACACTGAAGCTTTCTTT.